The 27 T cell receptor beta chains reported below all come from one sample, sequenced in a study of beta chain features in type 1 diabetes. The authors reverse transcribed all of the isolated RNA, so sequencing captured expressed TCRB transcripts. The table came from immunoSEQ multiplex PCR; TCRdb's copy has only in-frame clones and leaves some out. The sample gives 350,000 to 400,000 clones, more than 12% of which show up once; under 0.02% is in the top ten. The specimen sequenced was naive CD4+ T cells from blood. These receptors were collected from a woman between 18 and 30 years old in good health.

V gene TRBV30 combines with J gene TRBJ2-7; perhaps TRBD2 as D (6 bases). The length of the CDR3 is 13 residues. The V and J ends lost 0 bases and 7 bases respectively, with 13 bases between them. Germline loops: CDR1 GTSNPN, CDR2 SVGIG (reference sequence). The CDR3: CAWSVGGAREQYF. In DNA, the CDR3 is TGTGCCTGGAGTGTTGGAGGGGCGCGGGAGCAGTACTTC. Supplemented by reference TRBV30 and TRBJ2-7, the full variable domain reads SQTIHQWPATLVQPVGSPLSLECTVEGTSNPNLYWYRQAAGRGLQLLFYSVGIGQISSEVPQNLSASRPQDRQFILSSKKLLLSDSGFYLCAWSVGGAREQYFGPGTRLTVT.

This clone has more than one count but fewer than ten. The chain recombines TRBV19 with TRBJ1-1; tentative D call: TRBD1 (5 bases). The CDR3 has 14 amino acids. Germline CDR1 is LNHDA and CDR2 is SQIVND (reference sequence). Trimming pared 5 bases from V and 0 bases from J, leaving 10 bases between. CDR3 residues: CASSWSGMNTEAFF. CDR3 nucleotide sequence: TGTGCCAGTAGTTGGTCAGGGATGAACACTGAAGCTTTCTTT.

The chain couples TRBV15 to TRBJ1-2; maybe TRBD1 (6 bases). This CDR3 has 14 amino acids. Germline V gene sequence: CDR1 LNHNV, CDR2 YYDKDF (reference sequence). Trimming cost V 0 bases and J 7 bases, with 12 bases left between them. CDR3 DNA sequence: TGTGCCACCAGCAGAGACAGGGGATTGAGTGGCTACACCTTC. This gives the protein CATSRDRGLSGYTF.

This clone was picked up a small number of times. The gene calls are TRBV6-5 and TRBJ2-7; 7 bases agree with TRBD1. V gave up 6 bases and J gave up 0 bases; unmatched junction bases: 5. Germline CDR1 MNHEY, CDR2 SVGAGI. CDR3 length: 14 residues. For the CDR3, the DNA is TGTGCCAGCAGGCGCCGGGACAGCTCCTACGAGCAGTACTTC. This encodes CASRRRDSSYEQYF.

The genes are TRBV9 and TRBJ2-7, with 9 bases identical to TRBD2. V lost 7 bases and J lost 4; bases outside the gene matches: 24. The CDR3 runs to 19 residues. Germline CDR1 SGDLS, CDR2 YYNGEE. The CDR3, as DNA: TGTGCCAGCCGTCCCGCCCCGGGGGACTTTAGCGGGAGTAAGTACGAGCAGTACTTC. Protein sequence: CASRPAPGDFSGSKYEQYF.

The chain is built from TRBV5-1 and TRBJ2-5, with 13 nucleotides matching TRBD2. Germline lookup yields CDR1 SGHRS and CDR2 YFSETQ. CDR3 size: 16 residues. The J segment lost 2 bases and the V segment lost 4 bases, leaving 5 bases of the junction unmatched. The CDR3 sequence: CASSKPGLAGQETQYF. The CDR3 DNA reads TGCGCCAGCAGCAAACCGGGACTAGCGGGGCAAGAGACCCAGTACTTC.

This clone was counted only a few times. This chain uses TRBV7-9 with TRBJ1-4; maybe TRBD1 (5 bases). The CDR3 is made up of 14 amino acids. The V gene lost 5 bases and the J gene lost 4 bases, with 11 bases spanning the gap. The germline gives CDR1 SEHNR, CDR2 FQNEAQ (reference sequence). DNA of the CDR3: TGTGCCAGCAGCCGTACGACAGTTAATGAAAAACTGTTTTTT. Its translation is CASSRTTVNEKLFF.

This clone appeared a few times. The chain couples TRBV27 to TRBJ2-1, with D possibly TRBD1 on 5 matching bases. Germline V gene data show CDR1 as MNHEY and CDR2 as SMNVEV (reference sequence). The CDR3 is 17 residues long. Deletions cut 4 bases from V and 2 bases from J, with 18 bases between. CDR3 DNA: TGTGCCAGCAGTTCCCGATCAGGGAAAGTAGCCTACAATGAGCAGTTCTTC. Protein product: CASSSRSGKVAYNEQFF.

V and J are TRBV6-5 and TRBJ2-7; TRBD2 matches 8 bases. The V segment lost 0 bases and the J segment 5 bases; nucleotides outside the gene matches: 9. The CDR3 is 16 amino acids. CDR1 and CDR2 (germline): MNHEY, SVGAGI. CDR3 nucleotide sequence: TGTGCCAGCAGTTACTCGTCGGGCGGGAGGTTGAACGAGCAGTACTTC. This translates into CASSYSSGGRLNEQYF.

The CDR3 nucleotides read TGTGCCAGCAGCCCACGGGACACGAGTACTGAAAAACTGTTTTTT. Protein product: CASSPRDTSTEKLFF. The chain recombines TRBV28 with TRBJ1-4; a possible D gene is TRBD1 (6 bases). The CDR3 is 15 amino acids. V gave up 6 bases and J gave up 7 bases, with 18 bases separating them. CDR1 is MDHEN and CDR2 is SYDVKM in the germline V gene.

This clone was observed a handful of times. CDR3: CASSQEIAGELFF. The DNA of the CDR3 is TGTGCCAGCAGCCAAGAGATAGCCGGGGAGCTGTTTTTT. The J gene is TRBJ2-2, the V gene TRBV4-2; D is undetermined. Per germline, CDR1 LGHNA and CDR2 YNFKEQ. This CDR3 has 13 residues. V shed 0 bases and J shed 6 bases, with 5 bases lying between them.

The DNA of the CDR3 is TGTGCCAGCACCTTAGACAGGACCACAGATACGCAGTATTTT. This gives the protein CASTLDRTTDTQYF. The V call is TRBV9, the J call TRBJ2-3, with D perhaps TRBD1 (6 bases). CDR3 size: 14 residues. CDR1 SGDLS and CDR2 YYNGEE come from the germline V gene. V lost 6 bases, J lost 2 bases, and 13 bases lay in between.

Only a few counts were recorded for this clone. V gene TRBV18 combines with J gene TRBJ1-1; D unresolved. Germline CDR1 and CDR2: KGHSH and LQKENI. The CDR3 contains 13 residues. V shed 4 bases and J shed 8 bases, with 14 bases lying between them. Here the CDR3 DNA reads TGTGCCAGCTCACTCCCCGGGAAGACAGAAGCTTTCTTT. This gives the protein CASSLPGKTEAFF.

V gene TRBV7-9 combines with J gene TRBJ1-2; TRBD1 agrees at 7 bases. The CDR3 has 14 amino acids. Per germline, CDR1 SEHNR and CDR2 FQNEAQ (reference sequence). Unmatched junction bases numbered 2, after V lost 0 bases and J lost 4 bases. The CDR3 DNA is TGTGCCAGCAGCTTAGCAGCAGGGGGCTATGGCTACACCTTC. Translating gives CASSLAAGGYGYTF.

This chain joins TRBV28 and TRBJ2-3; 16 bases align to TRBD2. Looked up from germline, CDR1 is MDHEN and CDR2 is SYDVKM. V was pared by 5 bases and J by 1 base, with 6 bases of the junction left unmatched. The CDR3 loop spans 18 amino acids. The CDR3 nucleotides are TGTGCCAGCAGTCTTACCGGGACTAGCGGGAGGGGCACAGATACGCAGTATTTT. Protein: CASSLTGTSGRGTDTQYF.

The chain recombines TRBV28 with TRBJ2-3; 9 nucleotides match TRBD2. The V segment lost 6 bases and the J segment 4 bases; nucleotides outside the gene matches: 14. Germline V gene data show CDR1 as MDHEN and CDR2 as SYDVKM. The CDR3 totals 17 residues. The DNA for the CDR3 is TGTGCCAGCAGCCCCGCGGCTAGCGGGGTTAGGGCAGATACGCAGTATTTT. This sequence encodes CASSPAASGVRADTQYF.

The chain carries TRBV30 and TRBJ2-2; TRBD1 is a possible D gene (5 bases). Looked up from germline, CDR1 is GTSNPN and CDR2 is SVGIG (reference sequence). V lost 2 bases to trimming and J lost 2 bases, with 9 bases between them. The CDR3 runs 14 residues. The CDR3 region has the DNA TGTGCCTGGAGTAAGGACACCAACACCGGGGAGCTGTTTTTT. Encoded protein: CAWSKDTNTGELFF.

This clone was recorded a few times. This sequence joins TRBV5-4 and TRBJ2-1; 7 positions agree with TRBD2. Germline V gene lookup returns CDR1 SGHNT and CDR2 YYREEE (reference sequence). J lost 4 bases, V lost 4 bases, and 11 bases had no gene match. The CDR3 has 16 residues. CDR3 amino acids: CASSPGGLAAYNEQFF. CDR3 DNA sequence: TGTGCCAGCAGCCCTGGTGGGCTAGCGGCATACAATGAGCAGTTCTTC.

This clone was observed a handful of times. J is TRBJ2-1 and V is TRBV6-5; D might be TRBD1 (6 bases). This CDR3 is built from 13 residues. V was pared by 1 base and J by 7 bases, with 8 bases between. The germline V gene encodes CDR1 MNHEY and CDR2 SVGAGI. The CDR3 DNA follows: TGTGCCAGCAGTTACTACAGGGCTAATGAGCAGTTCTTC. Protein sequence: CASSYYRANEQFF.

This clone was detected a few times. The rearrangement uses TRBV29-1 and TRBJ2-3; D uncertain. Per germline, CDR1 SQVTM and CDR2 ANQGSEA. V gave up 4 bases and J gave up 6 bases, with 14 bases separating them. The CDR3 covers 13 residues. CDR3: CSVGSIYVDTQYF. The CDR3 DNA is TGCAGCGTTGGTAGTATATACGTCGATACGCAGTATTTT.

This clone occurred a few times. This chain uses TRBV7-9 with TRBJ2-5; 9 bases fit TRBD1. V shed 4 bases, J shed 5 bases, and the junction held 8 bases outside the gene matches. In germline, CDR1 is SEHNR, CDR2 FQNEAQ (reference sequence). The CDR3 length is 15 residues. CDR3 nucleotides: TGTGCCAGCAGCTACGGGACAGGGAAGATTGAGACCCAGTACTTC. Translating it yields CASSYGTGKIETQYF.

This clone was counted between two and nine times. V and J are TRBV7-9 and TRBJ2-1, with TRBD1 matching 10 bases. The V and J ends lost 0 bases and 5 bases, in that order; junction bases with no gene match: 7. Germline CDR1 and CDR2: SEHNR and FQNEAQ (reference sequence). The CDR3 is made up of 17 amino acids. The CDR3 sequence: CASSLARGTGANNEQFF. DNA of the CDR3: TGTGCCAGCAGCTTAGCGCGTGGGACAGGGGCTAACAATGAGCAGTTCTTC.

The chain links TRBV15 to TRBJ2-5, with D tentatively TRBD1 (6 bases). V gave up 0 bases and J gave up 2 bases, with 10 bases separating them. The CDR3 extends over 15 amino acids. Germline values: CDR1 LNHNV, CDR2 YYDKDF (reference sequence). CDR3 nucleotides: TGTGCCACCAGCAGAGATGGAAGGGGGCAAGAGACCCAGTACTTC. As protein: CATSRDGRGQETQYF.

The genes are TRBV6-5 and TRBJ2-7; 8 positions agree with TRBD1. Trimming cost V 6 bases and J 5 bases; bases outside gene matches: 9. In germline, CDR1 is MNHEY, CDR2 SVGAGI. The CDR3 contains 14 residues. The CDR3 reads CASRETGGRDEQYF. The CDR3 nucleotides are TGTGCCAGCAGGGAAACAGGGGGACGGGACGAGCAGTACTTC.

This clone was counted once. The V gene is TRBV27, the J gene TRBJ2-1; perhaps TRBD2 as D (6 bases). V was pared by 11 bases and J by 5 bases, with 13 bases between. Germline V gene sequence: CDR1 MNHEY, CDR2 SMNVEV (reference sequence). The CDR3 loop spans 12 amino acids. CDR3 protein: CAAGLAHNEQFF. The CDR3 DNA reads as TGTGCCGCCGGGCTAGCGCACAATGAGCAGTTCTTC.

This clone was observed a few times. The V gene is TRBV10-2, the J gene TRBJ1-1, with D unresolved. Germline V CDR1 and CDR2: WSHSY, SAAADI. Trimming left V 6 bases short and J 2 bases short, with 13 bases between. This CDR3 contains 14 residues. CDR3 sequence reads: CASSFTRSNTEAFF. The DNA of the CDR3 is TGCGCCAGCAGCTTCACACGCTCCAACACTGAAGCTTTCTTT.

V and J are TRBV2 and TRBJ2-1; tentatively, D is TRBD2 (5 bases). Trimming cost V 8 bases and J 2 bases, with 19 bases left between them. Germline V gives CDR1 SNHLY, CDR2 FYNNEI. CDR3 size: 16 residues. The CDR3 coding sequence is TGTGCCAGCGTGGTCGACGGAGGCGCCCCCTACAATGAGCAGTTCTTC. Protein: CASVVDGGAPYNEQFF.